This passage covers 18 T cell receptor beta chains from one sample sequenced in a study of long-term antiretroviral therapy in people with HIV (dated by TCRdb to the early 2020s). The immunoSEQ hsTCRB v3.0 assay was used at survey level resolution to sequence the TRB variable region. TCRdb mirrors the immuneACCESS table, restricted to in-frame sequences. Some clones are absent from its copies; in checked studies, under half trace to an unresolved V gene, and the reason for the others is unknown. In this sample the table shows 28,000 or so clones, roughly 93% of which occur a single time. The biggest ten clones account for 10% of the sample. Material: unsorted PBMCs, obtained 6.2 years after starting antiretroviral therapy. The receptor source for this set is a man between 40 and 49 years old with HIV.

This clone was seen once. The V gene is TRBV5-6, the J gene TRBJ1-1; TRBD1 is a possible D gene (5 bases). Germline V gene lookup returns CDR1 SGHDT and CDR2 YYEEEE. Trimming took 4 bases from V and 0 from J, leaving 13 bases between them. The CDR3 length is 15 residues. The CDR3 DNA reads as TGTGCCAGCAGCACTGACAGACCGATGAACACTGAAGCTTTCTTT. Its translation: CASSTDRPMNTEAFF.

The V gene is TRBV11-2, the J gene TRBJ1-2; D possibly corresponds to TRBD1 (5 bases). Deletions cut 5 bases from V and 1 base from J, with 8 bases between. This CDR3 comprises 13 residues. Germline V gene sequence: CDR1 SGHAT, CDR2 FQNNGV. CDR3 region: CASSPQGNYGYTF. The CDR3 coding sequence is TGTGCCAGCAGCCCCCAGGGTAACTATGGCTACACCTTC.

The V call is TRBV27, the J call TRBJ2-4; TRBD1 agrees at 7 bases. With 2 bases clipped from V and 0 bases from J, the junction kept 4 bases outside the gene matches. Per germline, CDR1 MNHEY and CDR2 SMNVEV (reference sequence). There are 16 residues in the CDR3. CDR3: CASSLPGQRAKNIQYF. The CDR3 region has the DNA TGTGCCAGCAGTTTACCGGGACAGAGAGCCAAAAACATTCAGTACTTC.

This sequence joins TRBV7-2 and TRBJ2-5; the D gene is possibly TRBD2 (6 bases). The germline CDR1 and CDR2 sequences are SGHTA and FQGNSA. The CDR3 totals 17 residues. Trimming took off 7 bases at V and 5 bases at J, with 26 bases between the two ends. CDR3 nucleotide sequence: TGTGCCAGCACCCAACGGGGTTGGGATATAAGCGGGGAGACCCAGTACTTC. It specifies CASTQRGWDISGETQYF.

In nucleotides, the CDR3 is TGCGCCAGCAGCTTGACATCCGGGACAATTTCGGCATTACCTGAAGCTTTCTTT. This sequence encodes CASSLTSGTISALPEAFF. V and J are TRBV5-1 and TRBJ1-1; possibly TRBD1 for D (6 bases). V lost 1 base and J lost 6, with 25 bases in between. Germline V CDR1 and CDR2: SGHRS, YFSETQ. The CDR3 spans 18 residues.

This chain connects TRBV21-1 to TRBJ1-2; the table's D call TRBD1 went unverified against the DNA. TRBV21-1 is a documented pseudogene. The CDR3 totals 15 residues. The DNA of the CDR3 is TGTGCCAGCAGCTCAAGGGCTCGGGCAGGGGGAGGCTACACCTTC. Its translation: CASSSRARAGGGYTF.

The V and J genes are TRBV5-4 and TRBJ1-1, with D tentatively TRBD1 (5 bases). The CDR3 sequence is 13 residues long. Germline CDR1 SGHNT, CDR2 YYREEE (reference sequence). V lost 7 bases, J lost 4 bases, and 14 bases lay in between. The CDR3, as DNA: TGTGCCAGCGGACAAGGGGTTAGCACTGAAGCTTTCTTT. Its translation: CASGQGVSTEAFF.

The chain joins TRBV5-6 to TRBJ2-7, with 7 nucleotides matching TRBD1. V lost 3 bases and J lost 2; bases outside the gene matches: 8. The CDR3 extends over 15 amino acids. Germline lookup yields CDR1 SGHDT and CDR2 YYEEEE. The CDR3 DNA reads TGTGCCAGCAGCTCTACCTGGGACAGTACCTACGAGCAGTACTTC. Translating it yields CASSSTWDSTYEQYF.

V gene TRBV6-1 combines with J gene TRBJ1-2; tentatively, D is TRBD1 (5 bases). Germline V gene lookup returns CDR1 MNHNS and CDR2 SASEGT. This CDR3 comprises 14 residues. V lost 7 bases to trimming and J lost 5 bases, with 17 bases between them. The CDR3 sequence: CASTIPGTLYGYTF. For the CDR3, the DNA is TGTGCCAGCACCATTCCCGGGACCCTATATGGCTACACCTTC.

The rearrangement uses TRBV14 and TRBJ2-7; D is undetermined. The V gene's germline CDR1 is SGHDN and CDR2 FVKESK. The CDR3 has 13 amino acids. Trimming cost V 5 bases and J 3 bases, with 11 bases left between them. As DNA, the CDR3 is TGTGCCAGCAGCTCCCTGCCTATCTACGAGCAGTACTTC. Encoded protein: CASSSLPIYEQYF.

V usage is TRBV7-2 and J usage is TRBJ1-5; D perhaps matches TRBD1 (5 bases). V was shortened by 3 bases and J by 7 bases, with 16 bases between the two germline ends. This CDR3 has 15 residues. The germline V gene encodes CDR1 SGHTA and CDR2 FQGNSA. In DNA form, the CDR3 reads TGTGCCAGCAGCTTGGCGACCCTGGGGGAACAGCCCCAGCATTTT. Translated, it gives CASSLATLGEQPQHF.

J is TRBJ2-4 and V is TRBV2, with 9 positions matching TRBD1. Unmatched junction bases numbered 4, after V lost 7 bases and J lost 0 bases. This CDR3 is 15 amino acids long. Germline CDR1 reads SNHLY; CDR2 reads FYNNEI. The CDR3 coding sequence is TGTGCCAGCACGGACAGGGGTTTAGCCAAAAACATTCAGTACTTC. It codes for CASTDRGLAKNIQYF.

The chain uses TRBV7-3 and TRBJ2-2; TRBD1 is a possible D gene (6 bases). V gave up 4 bases and J gave up 0 bases, with 12 bases separating them. This CDR3 contains 16 residues. Germline CDR1 and CDR2: SGHTA and FQGTGA. CDR3 sequence: CASSSSGTSNTGELFF. CDR3 DNA sequence: TGTGCCAGCAGCTCTTCCGGGACATCGAACACCGGGGAGCTGTTTTTT.

The chain combines TRBV11-2 with TRBJ2-1; 8 bases are shared with TRBD2. This CDR3 comprises 16 residues. Germline V gene data show CDR1 as SGHAT and CDR2 as FQNNGV. V lost 4 bases and J lost 0; bases outside the gene matches: 5. The CDR3 DNA is TGTGCCAGCAGCTGGATGCTAGCGGGCTCCTACAATGAGCAGTTCTTC. Its protein product is CASSWMLAGSYNEQFF.

The chain recombines TRBV7-8 with TRBJ1-4; tentative D call: TRBD1 (5 bases). The CDR3 runs to 14 residues. From germline, CDR1 is SGHVS and CDR2 FQNEAQ. Trimming took off 3 bases at V and 5 bases at J, with 10 bases between the two ends. The CDR3 bases are TGTGCCAGCAGCTTGGGGCAGCTCAATGAAAAACTGTTTTTT. Amino acid sequence: CASSLGQLNEKLFF.

This chain links TRBV2 with TRBJ1-3; no clear D gene. Trimming took 7 bases from V and 8 from J, leaving 21 bases between them. CDR1 and CDR2 from the germline V gene are SNHLY and FYNNEI. The CDR3 spans 15 residues. The CDR3 region is CASNTGLKAGDTIYF. CDR3 DNA sequence: TGTGCCAGCAATACCGGGCTTAAAGCAGGAGACACCATATATTTT.

The genes are TRBV29-1 and TRBJ2-3; perhaps TRBD2 as D (6 bases). The CDR3 is made up of 14 amino acids. V dropped 6 bases and J dropped 3 bases, with 16 bases sitting between them. Germline V lookup: CDR1 SQVTM, CDR2 ANQGSEA. CDR3 sequence reads: CSVDLRGLTDTQYF. DNA of the CDR3: TGCAGCGTGGATCTCCGGGGGTTAACAGATACGCAGTATTTT.

CDR3 bases: TGTGCCATCACAGGGTGGACACAAACCCTGGTACCTGAAAACATTCAGTACTTC. This encodes CAITGWTQTLVPENIQYF. V and J are TRBV2 and TRBJ2-4; maybe TRBD1 (6 bases). Germline V gene sequence: CDR1 SNHLY, CDR2 FYNNEI. CDR3 size: 18 residues. V shed 10 bases and J shed 5 bases, with 30 bases lying between them.